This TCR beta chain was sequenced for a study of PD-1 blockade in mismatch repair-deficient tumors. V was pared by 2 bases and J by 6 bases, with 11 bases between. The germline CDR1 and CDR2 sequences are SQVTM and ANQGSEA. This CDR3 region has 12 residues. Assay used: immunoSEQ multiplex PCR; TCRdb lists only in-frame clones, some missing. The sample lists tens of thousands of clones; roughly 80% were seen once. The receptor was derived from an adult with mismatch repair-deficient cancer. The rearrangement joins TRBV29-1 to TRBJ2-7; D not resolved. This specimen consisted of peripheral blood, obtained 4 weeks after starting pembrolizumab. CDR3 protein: CSVESVGVEQYF. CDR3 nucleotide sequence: TGCAGCGTTGAATCGGTTGGGGTCGAGCAGTACTTC.